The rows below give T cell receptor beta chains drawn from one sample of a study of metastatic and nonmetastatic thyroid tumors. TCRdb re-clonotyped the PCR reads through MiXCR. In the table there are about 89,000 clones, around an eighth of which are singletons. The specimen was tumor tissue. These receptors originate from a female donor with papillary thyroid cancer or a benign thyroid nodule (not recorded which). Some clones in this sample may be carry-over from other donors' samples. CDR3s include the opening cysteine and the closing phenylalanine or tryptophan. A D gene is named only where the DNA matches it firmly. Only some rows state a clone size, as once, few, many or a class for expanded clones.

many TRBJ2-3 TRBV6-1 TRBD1 TGTGCCAGCAGGGGTAAGACAGGGGTCACAGATACGCAGTATTTT CASRGKTGVTDTQYF
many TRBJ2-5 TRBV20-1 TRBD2 TGCAGTGCTAGAGATTTGAGACTAGCGGAAGAGACCCAGTACTTC CSARDLRLAEETQYF
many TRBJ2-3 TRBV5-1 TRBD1 TGCGCCAGCAGCCTTGGACAGGGGGGCACAGATACGCAGTATTTT CASSLGQGGTDTQYF
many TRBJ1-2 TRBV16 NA TGTGCCAGCAGCCAATCGAGGTCGGGGGACTATGGCTACACCTTC CASSQSRSGDYGYTF
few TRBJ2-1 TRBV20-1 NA TGCAGTGCCCTTTTCAATGAGCAGTTCTTC CSALFNEQFF
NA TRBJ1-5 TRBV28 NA TGTGCCAGCAGTCTCTCCTCCGACGGGGGCAATCAGCCCCATCATTTT CASSLSSDGGNQPHHF
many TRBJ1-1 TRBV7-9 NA TGTGCCAGCAGCTTAACCATGAACACTGAAGCTTTCTTT CASSLTMNTEAFF
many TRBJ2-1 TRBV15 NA TGTGCCACCAGCCGGGACTTCAGCTCCTACAATGAGCAGTTCTTC CATSRDFSSYNEQFF
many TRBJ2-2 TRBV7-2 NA TGCGCCAGCGGCTTCCAAGGGTACGGGGAGCTGTTTTTT CASGFQGYGELFF
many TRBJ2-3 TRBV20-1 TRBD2 TGCAGTGCCCCTAGCGGGACTAGCACAGATACGCAGTATTTT CSAPSGTSTDTQYF
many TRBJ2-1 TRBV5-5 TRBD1 TGTGCCAGCAGCGCACGACAGGGCCTCTCCTACAATGAGCAGTTCTTC CASSARQGLSYNEQFF
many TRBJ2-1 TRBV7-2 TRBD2 TGTGCCAGCAGCCGGCGTTGGGGGGGCTCCTACAATGAGCAGTTCTTC CASSRRWGGSYNEQFF
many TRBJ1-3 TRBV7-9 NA TGTGCCAGCAGCCCCCCCGGAGGAAACACCATATATTTT CASSPPGGNTIYF
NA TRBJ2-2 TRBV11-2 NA TGTGCCAGCAGCTTAGGAGACGGGGAGCTGTTTTTT CASSLGDGELFF
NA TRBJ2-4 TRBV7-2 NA TGTGCCAGCAGCTCCCGGGCAAGTCTAGCCAAAAACATTCAGTACTTC CASSSRASLAKNIQYF
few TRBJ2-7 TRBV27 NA TGTGCCAGCAATGAGGGGCGGGAAGAGTACTACGAGCAGTACTTT CASNEGREEYYEQYF
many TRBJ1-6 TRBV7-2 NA TGTGCCAGCAGCTTCACAGGGAATTCACCCCTCCACTTT CASSFTGNSPLHF
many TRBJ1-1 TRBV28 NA TGTGCCAGCGGACCGGTAGGGCCAACTGAAGCTTTCTTT CASGPVGPTEAFF
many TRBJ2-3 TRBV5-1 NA TGCGCCAGCAGCCCAACAACCCATAGAATATCATTGGATACGCAGTATTTT CASSPTTHRISLDTQYF
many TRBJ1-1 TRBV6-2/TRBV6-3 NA TGTGCCAGCAGTAGGAACACTGAAGCTTTCTTT CASSRNTEAFF
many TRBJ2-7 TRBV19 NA TGTGCCAGTAGTATAGAGGGCGGCTACGAGCAGTACTTC CASSIEGGYEQYF
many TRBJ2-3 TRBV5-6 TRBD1 TGTGCCAGCAGCTTTGGACAGGGGGCGTTTGATACGCAGTATTTT CASSFGQGAFDTQYF
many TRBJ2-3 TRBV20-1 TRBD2 TGCAGTGCACGCGGACTAGCGGGATCTCAGGGGAACACAGATACGCAGTATTTT CSARGLAGSQGNTDTQYF
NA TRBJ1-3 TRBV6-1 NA TGTGCCAGCAGTCCGGGACTCTCTGGAAACACCATACATTTT CASSPGLSGNTIHF
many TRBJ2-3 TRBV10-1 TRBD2 TGCGCCAGCAGTGAGGTAGCGGGTCGCCCAGATACGCAGTATTTT CASSEVAGRPDTQYF
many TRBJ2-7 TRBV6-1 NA TGTGCCAGCAGTGAAGGAGGGGGAGTACCCTACGAGCAGTACTTC CASSEGGGVPYEQYF
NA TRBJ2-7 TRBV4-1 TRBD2 TGCGCCAGCAGCCAACTATGGCTAGCGGGGCGAAGCTCCTACGAGCAGTACTTC CASSQLWLAGRSSYEQYF
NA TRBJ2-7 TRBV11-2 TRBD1 TGTGCCAGCAAACCAGGGGGCGCCGCAACATACGGGCAGTACTTC CASKPGGAATYGQYF
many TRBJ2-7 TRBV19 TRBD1 TGTGCCACCTCGGGGAGACAGGGTTACGAGCAGTACTTC CATSGRQGYEQYF
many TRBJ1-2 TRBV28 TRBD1 TGTGCCAGCAAAACAGGGGGCGCGGGGGGCTACACCTTC CASKTGGAGGYTF
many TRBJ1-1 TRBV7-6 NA TGTGCCAGCAGCTCAAGCCTGAACACTGAAGCTTTCTTT CASSSSLNTEAFF
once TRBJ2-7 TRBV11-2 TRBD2 TGTGCCAGCAGTTTAGATGGAACTAGCGGGAGATCCGAGCAGTACTTC CASSLDGTSGRSEQYF
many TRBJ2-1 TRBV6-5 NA TGTGCCAGCAGTTACTCCAAAGACAATGAGCAGTTCTTC CASSYSKDNEQFF
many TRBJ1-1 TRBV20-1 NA TGCAGTGCTCCAGGGGAAACTGAAGCTTTCTTT CSAPGETEAFF
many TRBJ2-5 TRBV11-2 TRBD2 TGTGCCAGCACTCCAGCCCCTAGCGGGAGGGGCAAGACCCAGTACTTC CASTPAPSGRGKTQYF
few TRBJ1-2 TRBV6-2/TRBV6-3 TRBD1 TGTGCCGGCACCCCCCAGACAGGGAGGGGTCGTGGCTACACCTTC CAGTPQTGRGRGYTF
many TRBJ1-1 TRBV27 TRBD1 TGTGCCAGCAGAGCCGGGACAGGGGGCCGCACTGAAGCTTTCTTT CASRAGTGGRTEAFF
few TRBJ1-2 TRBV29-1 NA TGCAGCGTTGAAAAGGGCAGTTATGGCTACACCTTC CSVEKGSYGYTF
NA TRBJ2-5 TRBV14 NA TGTGCCAGCAGCCAAGCGACAGTGTCCACCCAGTACTTC CASSQATVSTQYF
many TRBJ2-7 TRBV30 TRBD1 TGTGCCTGGGGGGAAGCCGGGACAGCCTACGAGCAGTACTTC CAWGEAGTAYEQYF
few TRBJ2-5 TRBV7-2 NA TGTGCCAGCAGCCTGCAGCAAGAGACACAGTACTTC CASSLQQETQYF
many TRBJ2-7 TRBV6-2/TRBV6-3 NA TGTGCCAGCAGTGGACAGCCACACTCCTACGAGCAGTACTTC CASSGQPHSYEQYF
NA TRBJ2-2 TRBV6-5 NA TGTGCCAGCAGTTACCCCGTCAGGTCGGGACTGGGAACCGGGGAGCTGTTTTTT CASSYPVRSGLGTGELFF
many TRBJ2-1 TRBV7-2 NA TGTGCCAGCAGCCTCCCATCCAAACCTCAGCAGTTCTTC CASSLPSKPQQFF
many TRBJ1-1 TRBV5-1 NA TGCGCCAGCAGCGTTCTCCCAGAGAACACTGAAGCTTTCTTT CASSVLPENTEAFF
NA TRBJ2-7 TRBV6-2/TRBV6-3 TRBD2 TGTGCCAGCAGTTACTCCCGACCTGGGACTATCGGGAGAGTCGAGCAGTACTTC CASSYSRPGTIGRVEQYF
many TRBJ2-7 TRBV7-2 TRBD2 TGTGCCAGCAGCTTAGGGCGGGCTAGCGGGAGAAACTACGAGCAGTACTTC CASSLGRASGRNYEQYF